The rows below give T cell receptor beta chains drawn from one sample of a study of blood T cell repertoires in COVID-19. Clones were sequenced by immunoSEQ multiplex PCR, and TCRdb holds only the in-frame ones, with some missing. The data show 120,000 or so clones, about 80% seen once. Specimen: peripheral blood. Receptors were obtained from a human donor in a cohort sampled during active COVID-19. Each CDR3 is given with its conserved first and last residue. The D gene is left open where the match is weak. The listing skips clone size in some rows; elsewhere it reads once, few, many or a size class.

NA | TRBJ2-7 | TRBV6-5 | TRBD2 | CASSRQRGPYEQYF | TGTGCCAGCAGTCGTCAGCGGGGGCCCTACGAGCAGTACTTC
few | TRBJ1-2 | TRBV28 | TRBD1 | CASSGTGATEGGYTF | TGTGCCAGCAGTGGAACAGGGGCCACTGAGGGTGGCTACACCTTC
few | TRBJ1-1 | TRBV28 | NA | CASSLGGPNTEAFF | TGTGCCAGCAGTTTAGGAGGGCCAAACACTGAAGCTTTCTTT
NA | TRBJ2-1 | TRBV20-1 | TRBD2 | CSASGTRGVVGNEQFF | TGCAGTGCTAGTGGGACCCGGGGGGTGGTAGGCAATGAGCAGTTCTTC
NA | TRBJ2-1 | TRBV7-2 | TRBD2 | CASSFSLAGVISSYNEQFF | TGTGCCAGCAGCTTTTCACTAGCGGGAGTGATCAGCTCCTACAATGAGCAGTTCTTC
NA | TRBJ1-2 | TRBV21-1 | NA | CASSKEAKLGASNYGYTF | TGTGCCAGCAGCAAAGAAGCTAAATTGGGGGCTTCTAACTATGGCTACACCTTC
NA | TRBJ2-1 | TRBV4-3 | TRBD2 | CASSHPMESGTTQYNEQFF | TGCGCCAGCAGCCATCCGATGGAATCCGGGACTACCCAGTACAATGAGCAGTTCTTC
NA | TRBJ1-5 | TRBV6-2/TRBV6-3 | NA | CASSSGGSNQPQHF | TGTGCCAGCAGTTCCGGCGGGAGCAATCAGCCCCAGCATTTT
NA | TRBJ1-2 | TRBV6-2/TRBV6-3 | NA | CASSYSKGRDGYTF | TGTGCCAGCAGTTACTCGAAGGGCAGGGATGGCTACACCTTC
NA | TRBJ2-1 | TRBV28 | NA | CASNPRGIGQNEQFF | TGTGCCAGCAACCCACGGGGGATTGGGCAGAATGAGCAGTTCTTC
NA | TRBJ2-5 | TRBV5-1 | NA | CASSPGSQETQYF | TGCGCCAGCAGCCCGGGTTCCCAAGAGACCCAGTACTTC
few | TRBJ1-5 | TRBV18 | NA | CASSADYSNQPQHF | TGTGCCAGCTCAGCAGACTATAGCAATCAGCCCCAGCATTTT
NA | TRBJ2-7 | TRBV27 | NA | CASSGRSGYEQYF | TGTGCCAGCAGTGGTCGCTCCGGGTACGAGCAGTACTTC
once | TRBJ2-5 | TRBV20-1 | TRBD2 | CSASPRTSGRETQYF | TGCAGTGCTAGTCCCCGGACTAGCGGGAGGGAGACCCAGTACTTC
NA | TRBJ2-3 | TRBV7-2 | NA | CASSLKSGVGADTQYF | TGTGCCAGCAGCTTAAAATCAGGGGTGGGAGCAGATACGCAGTATTTT
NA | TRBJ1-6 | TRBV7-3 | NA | CASSLAGAYNSPLHF | TGTGCCAGCAGCTTAGCAGGGGCTTATAATTCACCCCTCCACTTT
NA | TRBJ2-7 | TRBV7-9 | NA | CASSFNFEQYF | TGTGCCAGCAGCTTTAATTTCGAGCAGTACTTC
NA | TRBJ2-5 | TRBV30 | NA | CAWSVLLETQYF | TGTGCCTGGAGTGTACTCTTGGAGACCCAGTACTTC
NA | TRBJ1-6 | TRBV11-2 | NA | CASSPSQGNSPLHF | TGTGCCAGCAGCCCGAGCCAGGGTAATTCACCCCTCCACTTT
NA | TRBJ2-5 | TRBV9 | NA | CASSPRGQQETQYF | TGTGCCAGCAGCCCCCGAGGGCAGCAAGAGACCCAGTACTTC
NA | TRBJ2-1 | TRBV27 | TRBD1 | CASSLRGRQGARNEQFF | TGTGCCAGCAGTTTAAGGGGCAGACAGGGGGCGCGTAATGAGCAGTTCTTC
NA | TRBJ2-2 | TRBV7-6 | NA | CASSSTGELFF | TGTGCCAGCAGCTCAACCGGGGAGCTGTTTTTT
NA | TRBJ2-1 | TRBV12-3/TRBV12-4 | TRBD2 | CASRIGGVNEQFF | TGTGCCAGCAGAATTGGGGGGGTCAATGAGCAGTTCTTC
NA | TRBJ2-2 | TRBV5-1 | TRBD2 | CASRPAGKDTGELFF | TGCGCCAGCAGACCAGCGGGGAAGGACACCGGGGAGCTGTTTTTT
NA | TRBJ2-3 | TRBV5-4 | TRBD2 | CASSLDGGADTQYF | TGTGCCAGCAGCTTGGACGGGGGGGCAGATACGCAGTATTTT
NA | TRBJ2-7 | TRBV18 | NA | CASSDRRLEQYF | TGTGCCAGCTCAGACCGGAGACTGGAGCAGTACTTC
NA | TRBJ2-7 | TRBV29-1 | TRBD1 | CSVEDPRIGEGAREQYF | TGCAGCGTTGAAGATCCTCGTATTGGCGAGGGGGCGCGGGAGCAGTACTTC
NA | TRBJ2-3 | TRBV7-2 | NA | CASSSVTSSTDTQYF | TGTGCCAGCAGCTCCGTAACTTCTAGCACAGATACGCAGTATTTT
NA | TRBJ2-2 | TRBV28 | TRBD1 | CASSLDRDHANTGELFF | TGTGCCAGCAGTTTAGACAGGGATCACGCGAACACCGGGGAGCTGTTTTTT
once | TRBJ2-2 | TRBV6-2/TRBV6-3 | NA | CASSYIRQSNTGELFF | TGTGCCAGCAGTTATATAAGACAGTCGAACACCGGGGAGCTGTTTTTT
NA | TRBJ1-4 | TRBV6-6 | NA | CASRLTGSNEKLFF | TGTGCCAGCAGACTAACAGGGTCTAATGAAAAACTGTTTTTT
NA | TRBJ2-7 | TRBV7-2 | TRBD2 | CASSLKKTSGGALTDEQYF | TGTGCCAGCAGCTTAAAGAAGACTAGCGGGGGGGCTTTGACCGACGAGCAGTACTTC
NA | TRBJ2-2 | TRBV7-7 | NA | CASSSLGLTGELFF | TGTGCCAGCAGCTCCCTAGGTTTAACCGGGGAGCTGTTTTTT
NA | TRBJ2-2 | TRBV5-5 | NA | CASSLEPGSAGELFF | TGTGCCAGCAGCTTGGAACCCGGGAGCGCCGGGGAGCTGTTTTTT
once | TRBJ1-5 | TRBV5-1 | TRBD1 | CASRTGPEGNQPQHF | TGCGCCAGCAGGACAGGGCCTGAGGGCAATCAGCCCCAGCATTTT
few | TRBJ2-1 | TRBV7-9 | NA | CASSADSYNEQFF | TGTGCCAGCAGCGCGGACAGCTACAATGAGCAGTTCTTC
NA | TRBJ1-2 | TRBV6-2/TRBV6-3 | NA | CASSRRQVLYGYTF | TGTGCCAGCAGCCGCCGACAGGTCCTCTATGGCTACACCTTC
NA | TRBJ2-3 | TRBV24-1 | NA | CATSALGQRGSTDTQYF | TGTGCCACCAGCGCCCTTGGACAGCGGGGAAGCACAGATACGCAGTATTTT
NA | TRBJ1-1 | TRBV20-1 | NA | CSAHLAEAFF | TGCAGTGCTCATTTAGCCGAAGCTTTCTTT
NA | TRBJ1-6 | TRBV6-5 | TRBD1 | CASRRGTGVSPLHF | TGTGCCAGCAGAAGGGGGACAGGGGTCTCACCCCTCCACTTT
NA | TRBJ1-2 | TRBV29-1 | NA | CSVPTGGAYGYTF | TGCAGCGTCCCCACGGGGGGAGCCTATGGCTACACCTTC
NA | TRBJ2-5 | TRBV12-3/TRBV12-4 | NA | CASSFSSRETQYF | TGTGCCAGCAGTTTCTCCAGTCGCGAGACCCAGTACTTC
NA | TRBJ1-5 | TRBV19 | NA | CASSDGFYQPQHF | TGTGCCAGTAGTGACGGGTTTTACCAGCCCCAGCATTTT
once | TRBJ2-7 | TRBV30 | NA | CAWTEGGHEQYF | TGTGCCTGGACGGAGGGGGGGCACGAGCAGTACTTC